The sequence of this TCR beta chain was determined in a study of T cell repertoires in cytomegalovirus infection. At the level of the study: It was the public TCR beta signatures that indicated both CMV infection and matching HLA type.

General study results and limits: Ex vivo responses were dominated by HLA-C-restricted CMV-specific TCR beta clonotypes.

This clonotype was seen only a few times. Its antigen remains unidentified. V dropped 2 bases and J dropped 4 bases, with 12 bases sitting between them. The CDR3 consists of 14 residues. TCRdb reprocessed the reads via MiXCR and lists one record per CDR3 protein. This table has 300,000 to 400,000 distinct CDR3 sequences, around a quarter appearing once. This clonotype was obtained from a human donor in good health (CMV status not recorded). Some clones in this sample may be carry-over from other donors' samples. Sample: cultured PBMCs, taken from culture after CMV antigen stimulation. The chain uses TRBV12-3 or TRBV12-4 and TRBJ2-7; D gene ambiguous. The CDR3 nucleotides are TGTGCCAGCAGTTTATTGTCCGGATTGTACGAGCAGTACTTC. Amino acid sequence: CASSLLSGLYEQYF.